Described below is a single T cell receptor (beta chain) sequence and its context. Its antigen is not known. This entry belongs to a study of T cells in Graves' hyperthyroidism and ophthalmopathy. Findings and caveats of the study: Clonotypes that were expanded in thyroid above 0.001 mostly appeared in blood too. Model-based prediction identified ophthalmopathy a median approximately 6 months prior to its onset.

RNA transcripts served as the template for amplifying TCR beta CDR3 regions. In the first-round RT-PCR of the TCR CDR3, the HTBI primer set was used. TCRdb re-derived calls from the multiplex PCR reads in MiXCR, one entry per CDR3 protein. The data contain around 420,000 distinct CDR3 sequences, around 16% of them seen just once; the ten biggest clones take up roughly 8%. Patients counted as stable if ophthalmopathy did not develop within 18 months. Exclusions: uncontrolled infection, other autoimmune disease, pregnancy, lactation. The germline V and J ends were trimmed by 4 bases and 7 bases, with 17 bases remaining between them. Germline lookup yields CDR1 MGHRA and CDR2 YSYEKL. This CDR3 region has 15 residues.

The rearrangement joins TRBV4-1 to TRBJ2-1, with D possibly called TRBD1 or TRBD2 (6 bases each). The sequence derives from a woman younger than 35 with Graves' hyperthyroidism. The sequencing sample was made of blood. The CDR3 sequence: CASSRGRGVDNEQFF. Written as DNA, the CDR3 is TGCGCCAGCAGCCGGGGGCGGGGAGTTGATAATGAGCAGTTCTTC.